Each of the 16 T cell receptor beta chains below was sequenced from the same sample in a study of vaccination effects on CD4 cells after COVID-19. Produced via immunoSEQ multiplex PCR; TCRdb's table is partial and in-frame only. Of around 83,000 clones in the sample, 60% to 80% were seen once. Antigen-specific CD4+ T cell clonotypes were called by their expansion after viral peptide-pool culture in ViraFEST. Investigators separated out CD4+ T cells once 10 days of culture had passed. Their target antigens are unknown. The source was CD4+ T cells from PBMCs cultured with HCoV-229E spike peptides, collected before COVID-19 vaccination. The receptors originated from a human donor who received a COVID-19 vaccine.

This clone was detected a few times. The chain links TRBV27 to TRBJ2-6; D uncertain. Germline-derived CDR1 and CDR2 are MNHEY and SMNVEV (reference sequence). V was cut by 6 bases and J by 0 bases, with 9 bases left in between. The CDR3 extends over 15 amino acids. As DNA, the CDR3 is TGTGCCAGCAGCAAAAGCAGCTCTGGGGCCAACGTCCTGACTTTC. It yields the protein CASSKSSSGANVLTF.

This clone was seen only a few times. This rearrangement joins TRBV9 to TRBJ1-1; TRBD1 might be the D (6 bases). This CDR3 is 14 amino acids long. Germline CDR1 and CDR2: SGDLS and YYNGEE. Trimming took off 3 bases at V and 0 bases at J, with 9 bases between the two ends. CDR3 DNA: TGTGCCAGCAGCGCCGACAGGATGAACACTGAAGCTTTCTTT. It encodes CASSADRMNTEAFF.

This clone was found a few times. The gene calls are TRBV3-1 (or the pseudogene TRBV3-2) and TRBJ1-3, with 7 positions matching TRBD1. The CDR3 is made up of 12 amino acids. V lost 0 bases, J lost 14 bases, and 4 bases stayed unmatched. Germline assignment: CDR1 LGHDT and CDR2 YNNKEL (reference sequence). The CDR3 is CASSQDRRGVYF. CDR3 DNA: TGTGCCAGCAGCCAAGATCGCAGGGGGGTATATTTT.

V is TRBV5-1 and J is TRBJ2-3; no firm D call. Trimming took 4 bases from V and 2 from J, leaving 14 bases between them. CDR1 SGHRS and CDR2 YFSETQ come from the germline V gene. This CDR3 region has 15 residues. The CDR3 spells CASSPERIITDTQYF. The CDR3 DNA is TGCGCCAGCAGCCCGGAACGGATTATCACAGATACGCAGTATTTT.

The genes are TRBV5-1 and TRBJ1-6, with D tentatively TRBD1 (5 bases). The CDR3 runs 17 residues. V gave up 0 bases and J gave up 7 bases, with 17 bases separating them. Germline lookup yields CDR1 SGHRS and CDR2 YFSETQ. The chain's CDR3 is CASSLGRGANQNSPLHF. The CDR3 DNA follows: TGCGCCAGCAGCTTGGGGAGAGGGGCAAACCAAAATTCACCCCTCCACTTT.

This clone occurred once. In DNA, the CDR3 is TGCGCCAGCAGTGAGACGGGGGTGGGTGAGCAGTACGTC. Encoded protein: CASSETGVGEQYV. The chain carries TRBV10-2 and TRBJ2-7; a weak D match, TRBD2 (6 bases). CDR1 is WSHSY, CDR2 SAAADI, per germline. The CDR3 has 13 amino acids. V was cut by 2 bases and J by 7 bases, with 12 bases left in between.

The CDR3 DNA reads as TGTGCCTGGAGTATTAAGGGGGCGGAGCCCCAGCATTTT. Amino acid sequence: CAWSIKGAEPQHF. The rearrangement joins TRBV30 to TRBJ1-5; 7 nucleotides agree with TRBD1. V lost 2 bases to trimming and J lost 8 bases; unmatched junction nucleotides: 6. CDR1 and CDR2 from the germline V gene are GTSNPN and SVGIG (reference sequence). The CDR3 is 13 amino acids.

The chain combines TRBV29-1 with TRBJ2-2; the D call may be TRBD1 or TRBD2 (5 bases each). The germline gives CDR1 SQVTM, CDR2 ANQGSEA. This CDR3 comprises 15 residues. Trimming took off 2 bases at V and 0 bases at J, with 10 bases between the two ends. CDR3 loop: CSVEWWDANTGELFF. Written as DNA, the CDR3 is TGCAGCGTTGAATGGTGGGACGCGAACACCGGGGAGCTGTTTTTT.

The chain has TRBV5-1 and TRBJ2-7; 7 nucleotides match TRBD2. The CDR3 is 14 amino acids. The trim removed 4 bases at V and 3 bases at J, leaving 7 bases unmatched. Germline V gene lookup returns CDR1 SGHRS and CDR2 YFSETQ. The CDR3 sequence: CASSISGVSYEQYV. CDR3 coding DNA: TGCGCCAGCAGCATCAGCGGGGTAAGCTACGAGCAGTACGTC.

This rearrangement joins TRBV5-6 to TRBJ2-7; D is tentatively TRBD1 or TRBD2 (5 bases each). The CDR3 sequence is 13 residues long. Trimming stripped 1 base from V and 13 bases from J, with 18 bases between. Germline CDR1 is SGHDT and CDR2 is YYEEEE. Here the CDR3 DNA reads TGTGCCAGCAGCTTGCTTTCCGGGGCCGGAAGATACGTC. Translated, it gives CASSLLSGAGRYV.

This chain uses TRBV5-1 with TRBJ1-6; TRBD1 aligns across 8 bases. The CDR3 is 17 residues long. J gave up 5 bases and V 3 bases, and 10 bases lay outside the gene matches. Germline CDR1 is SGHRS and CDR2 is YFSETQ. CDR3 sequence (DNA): TGCGCCAGCAGCTCAACCGCCAGGGGGCGTGATAATTCACCCCTCCACTTT. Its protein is CASSSTARGRDNSPLHF.

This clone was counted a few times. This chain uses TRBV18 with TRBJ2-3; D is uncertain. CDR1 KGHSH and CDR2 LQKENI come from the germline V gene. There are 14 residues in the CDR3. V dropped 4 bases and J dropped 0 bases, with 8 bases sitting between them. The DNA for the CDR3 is TGTGCCAGCTCACTTACCGGAAGCACAGATACGCAGTATTTT. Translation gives CASSLTGSTDTQYF. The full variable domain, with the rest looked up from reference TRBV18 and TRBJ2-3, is NAGVMQNPRHLVRRRGQEARLRCSPMKGHSHVYWYRQLPEEGLKFMVYLQKENIIDESGMPKERFSAEFPKEGPSILRIQQVVRGDSAAYFCASSLTGSTDTQYFGPGTRLTVL.

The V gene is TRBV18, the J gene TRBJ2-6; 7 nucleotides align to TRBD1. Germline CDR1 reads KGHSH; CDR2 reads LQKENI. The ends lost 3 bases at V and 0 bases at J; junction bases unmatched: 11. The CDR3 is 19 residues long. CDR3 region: CASSPVEGQSLSGANVLTF. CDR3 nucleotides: TGTGCCAGCTCACCGGTTGAGGGACAGTCTCTCTCTGGGGCCAACGTCCTGACTTTC. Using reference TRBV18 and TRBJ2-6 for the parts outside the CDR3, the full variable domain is NAGVMQNPRHLVRRRGQEARLRCSPMKGHSHVYWYRQLPEEGLKFMVYLQKENIIDESGMPKERFSAEFPKEGPSILRIQQVVRGDSAAYFCASSPVEGQSLSGANVLTFGAGSRLTVL.

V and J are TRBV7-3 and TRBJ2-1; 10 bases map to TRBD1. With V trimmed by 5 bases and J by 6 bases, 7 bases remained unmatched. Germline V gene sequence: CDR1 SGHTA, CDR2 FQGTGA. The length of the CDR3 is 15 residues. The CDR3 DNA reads TGTGCCAGCAGCCCCAGACAGGGGGCGGGCAATGAGCAGTTCTTC. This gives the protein CASSPRQGAGNEQFF.

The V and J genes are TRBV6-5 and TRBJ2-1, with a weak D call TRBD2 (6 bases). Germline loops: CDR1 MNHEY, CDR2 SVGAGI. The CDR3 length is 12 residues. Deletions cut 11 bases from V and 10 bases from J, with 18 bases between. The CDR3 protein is CADGTALREQFF. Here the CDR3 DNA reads TGTGCCGACGGGACTGCCCTCCGGGAGCAGTTCTTC.

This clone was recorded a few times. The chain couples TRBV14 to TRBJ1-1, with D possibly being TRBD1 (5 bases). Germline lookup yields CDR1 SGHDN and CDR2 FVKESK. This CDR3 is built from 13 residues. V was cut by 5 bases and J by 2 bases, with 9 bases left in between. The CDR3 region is CASSMGLNTEAFF. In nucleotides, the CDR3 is TGTGCCAGCAGCATGGGACTTAACACTGAAGCTTTCTTT. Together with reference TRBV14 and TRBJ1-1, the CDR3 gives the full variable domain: EAGVTQFPSHSVIEKGQTVTLRCDPISGHDNLYWYRRVMGKEIKFLLHFVKESKQDESGMPNNRFLAERTGGTYSTLKVQPAELEDSGVYFCASSMGLNTEAFFGQGTRLTVV.